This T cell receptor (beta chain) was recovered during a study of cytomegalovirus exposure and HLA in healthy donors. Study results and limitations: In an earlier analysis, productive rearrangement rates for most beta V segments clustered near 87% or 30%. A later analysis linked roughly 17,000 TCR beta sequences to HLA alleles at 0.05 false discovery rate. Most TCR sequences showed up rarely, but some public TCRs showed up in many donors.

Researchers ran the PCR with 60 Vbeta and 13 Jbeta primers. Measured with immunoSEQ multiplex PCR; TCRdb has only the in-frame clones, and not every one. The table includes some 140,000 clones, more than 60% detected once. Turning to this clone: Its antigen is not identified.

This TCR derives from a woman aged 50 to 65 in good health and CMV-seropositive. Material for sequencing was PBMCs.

DNA of the CDR3: TGCGCCAGCAGCCAAGATAATTCCAGGGCCCCGTATGGCTACACCTTC. Protein: CASSQDNSRAPYGYTF. The chain has TRBV4-3 and TRBJ1-2; tentatively, D is TRBD1 (5 bases). This CDR3 is built from 16 residues. Germline-derived CDR1 and CDR2 are LGHNA and YSLEER. The V end was cut by 0 bases, the J end by 5 bases, with 16 bases between.